The 20 T cell receptor beta chains below come from one sample, sequenced in a study of OX40 agonist ivuxolimab in advanced cancers. The protocol used for the library was the immunoSEQ multiplex PCR assay. TCRdb re-hosts the immuneACCESS table, in-frame sequences only. Its copies lack some clones; in the studies checked, an unresolved V gene accounts for under half of them, and the cause for the rest is not known. Present in this sample are tens of thousands of clones, 75% to 90% of which were seen just once. Jointly, the top ten make up about 2.7% of the sample. The sample in question was CD4+ or CD8+ T cells sorted from blood, obtained in a trial of the OX40 agonist ivuxolimab. The source is an adult with an advanced solid tumor such as melanoma, head and neck, liver or kidney cancer.

V usage is TRBV5-1 and J usage is TRBJ2-5, with a possible D match to TRBD1 (6 bases). This CDR3 has 14 residues. The V end was cut by 4 bases, the J end by 5 bases, with 15 bases between. CDR1 SGHRS and CDR2 YFSETQ come from the germline V gene. The CDR3 sequence is CASSPPGQGETQYF. The CDR3 nucleotides are TGCGCCAGCAGCCCACCGGGACAAGGGGAGACCCAGTACTTC.

The V gene is TRBV6-5, the J gene TRBJ1-6; D is perhaps TRBD1 (6 bases). The CDR3 totals 14 residues. From germline, CDR1 is MNHEY and CDR2 SVGAGI. V was cut by 5 bases and J by 6 bases, with 11 bases left in between. The CDR3 spells CASSQEGGNSPLHF. CDR3 DNA: TGTGCCAGCAGTCAAGAGGGGGGTAATTCACCCCTCCACTTT.

The sample holds one count of this clone. The rearrangement uses TRBV19 and TRBJ1-5; a possible D gene is TRBD1 (5 bases). Deletions cut 0 bases from V and 0 bases from J, with 15 bases between. Germline V gene data show CDR1 as LNHDA and CDR2 as SQIVND (reference sequence). This CDR3 has 18 amino acids. CDR3 bases: TGTGCCAGTAGTATAGATGGGGGGGGACGGTATAGCAATCAGCCCCAGCATTTT. Translating gives CASSIDGGGRYSNQPQHF.

CDR3 region: CASSGGLAAETQYF. For the CDR3, the DNA is TGTGCCAGCAGTGGGGGACTAGCGGCGGAGACCCAGTACTTC. The V and J genes are TRBV25-1 and TRBJ2-5; TRBD2 matches 11 bases. This CDR3 spans 14 amino acids. CDR1 and CDR2 from the germline V gene are MGHDK and SYGVNS. The V and J ends lost 4 bases and 5 bases, in that order; junction bases with no gene match: 3.

The J gene is TRBJ1-1, the V gene TRBV9; weak D call: TRBD1 (6 bases). There are 16 residues in the CDR3. The germline V gene has CDR1 SGDLS and CDR2 YYNGEE. The V end was cut by 5 bases, the J end by 0 bases, with 17 bases between. The CDR3 is CASSQGGAWMNTEAFF. DNA of the CDR3: TGTGCCAGCAGTCAAGGGGGGGCGTGGATGAACACTGAAGCTTTCTTT.

The CDR3 DNA reads as TGTGCCAGTAGTAATGGGAGCCCTATTGACGAGCAGTACTTC. Translated, it gives CASSNGSPIDEQYF. The chain recombines TRBV19 with TRBJ2-7; D is possibly TRBD2 (5 bases). The germline gives CDR1 LNHDA, CDR2 SQIVND (reference sequence). The CDR3 loop spans 14 amino acids. V dropped 4 bases and J dropped 5 bases, with 15 bases sitting between them.

The chain couples TRBV7-2 to TRBJ1-2, with unresolved D. The V and J ends lost 0 bases and 4 bases respectively, with 9 bases between them. CDR1 and CDR2 from the germline V gene are SGHTA and FQGNSA. The CDR3 sequence is 14 residues long. CDR3 sequence reads: CASSLAAGPYGYTF. CDR3 DNA: TGTGCCAGCAGCTTAGCCGCAGGTCCCTATGGCTACACCTTC.

The gene calls are TRBV28 and TRBJ2-7, with D perhaps TRBD2 (6 bases). V gave up 10 bases and J gave up 7 bases, with 14 bases separating them. The V gene's germline CDR1 is MDHEN and CDR2 SYDVKM. The CDR3 sequence is 11 residues long. DNA for the CDR3: TGTGCCATAGGTGCTGGGGGGGAGCAGTACGTC. It translates to CAIGAGGEQYV.

The chain carries TRBV11-2 and TRBJ2-5; D is unresolved. The CDR3 length is 12 residues. Germline V gene sequence: CDR1 SGHAT, CDR2 FQNNGV. V was pared by 0 bases and J by 4 bases, with 3 bases between. CDR3 coding DNA: TGTGCCAGCAGCTTAGATGGAGAGACCCAGTACTTC. Its protein product is CASSLDGETQYF. The full variable domain, its missing parts supplied by reference TRBV11-2 and TRBJ2-5, is EAGVAQSPRYKIIEKRQSVAFWCNPISGHATLYWYQQILGQGPKLLIQFQNNGVVDDSQLPKDRFSAERLKGVDSTLKIQPAKLEDSAVYLCASSLDGETQYFGPGTRLLVL.

V is TRBV2 and J is TRBJ1-2, with a tentative D call TRBD1 (5 bases). The germline CDR1 and CDR2 sequences are SNHLY and FYNNEI. The ends were cut back, 2 bases at V and 2 bases at J, with 9 bases in the middle. CDR3 length equals 14 residues. CDR3 region: CASSEWGVNYGYTF. The DNA for the CDR3 is TGTGCCAGCAGTGAATGGGGGGTGAACTATGGCTACACCTTC.

The sample holds a few counts of this clone. CDR3 in amino acids: CASSEGTVFYTEAFF. CDR3 sequence (DNA): TGTGCCAGCAGTGAAGGTACAGTCTTCTACACTGAAGCTTTCTTT. This rearrangement joins TRBV2 to TRBJ1-1; D ambiguous. Trimming removed 1 base at V and 3 bases at J, with 12 bases between. Germline V gives CDR1 SNHLY, CDR2 FYNNEI. The CDR3 spans 15 residues.

The chain combines TRBV5-6 with TRBJ1-3; tentatively, D is TRBD1 (5 bases). The CDR3 covers 16 residues. Per germline, CDR1 SGHDT and CDR2 YYEEEE. V lost 2 bases, J lost 1 base, and 13 bases lay in between. The CDR3 region has the DNA TGTGCCAGCAGCTTACCAGGGATGGATTCTGGAAACACCATATATTTT. Translated: CASSLPGMDSGNTIYF.

The chain carries TRBV9 and TRBJ2-2, with D possibly TRBD1 on 5 matching bases. Germline CDR1 SGDLS, CDR2 YYNGEE. There are 20 residues in the CDR3. Trimming pared 0 bases from V and 0 bases from J, leaving 21 bases between. The CDR3 sequence is CASSVENRPKGYANTGELFF. Written as DNA, the CDR3 is TGTGCCAGCAGCGTAGAGAACAGGCCAAAGGGCTACGCGAACACCGGGGAGCTGTTTTTT.

This chain connects TRBV6-1 to TRBJ1-1, with D hard to call. V shed 2 bases and J shed 11 bases, with 12 bases lying between them. Germline V gives CDR1 MNHNS, CDR2 SASEGT. The CDR3 spans 12 residues. The CDR3 sequence is CASSESSGIAFF. CDR3 in DNA: TGTGCCAGCAGTGAATCGTCCGGGATCGCTTTCTTT.

The CDR3 sequence: CASSVGVSYNSPLHF. The CDR3 DNA is TGTGCCAGCAGCGTAGGTGTTTCCTATAATTCACCCCTCCACTTT. V usage is TRBV9 and J usage is TRBJ1-6, with D unresolved. V gave up 0 bases and J gave up 1 base, with 5 bases separating them. CDR1 is SGDLS, CDR2 YYNGEE, per germline. CDR3 length: 15 residues.

The J gene is TRBJ1-3, the V gene TRBV13; 7 nucleotides line up with TRBD1. The V gene's germline CDR1 is PRHDT and CDR2 FYEKMQ (reference sequence). V was clipped by 5 bases and J by 2 bases; unmatched bases: 9. CDR3 size: 16 residues. CDR3 amino acids: CASSAGYTGAGNTIYF. In DNA form, the CDR3 reads TGTGCCAGCAGCGCCGGATACACAGGGGCTGGAAACACCATATATTTT.

The CDR3 loop is CASSLTGQGSNGYTF. CDR3 DNA: TGTGCCAGCAGCTTAACCGGACAGGGATCGAATGGCTACACCTTC. This rearrangement joins TRBV7-3 to TRBJ1-2; the match to TRBD1 covers 8 bases. Germline V CDR1 and CDR2: SGHTA, FQGTGA. V was clipped by 0 bases and J by 6 bases; unmatched bases: 6. CDR3 length: 15 amino acids.

The gene calls are TRBV7-3 and TRBJ2-1; TRBD2 might be the D (6 bases). Germline V gene sequence: CDR1 SGHTA, CDR2 FQGTGA. The V end lost 3 bases, the J end lost 8 bases, and 14 bases lay between the germline ends. The length of the CDR3 is 14 residues. CDR3 bases: TGTGCCAGCAGCTTCAAGACTAGTGGGGATGAGCAGTTCTTC. Residues: CASSFKTSGDEQFF.

This chain uses TRBV28 with TRBJ2-2; D perhaps matches TRBD1 (5 bases). Per the germline V gene, CDR1 is MDHEN and CDR2 is SYDVKM. This CDR3 region has 17 residues. The V gene lost 6 bases and the J gene lost 4 bases, with 21 bases spanning the gap. The DNA for the CDR3 is TGTGCCAGCAGCCAGCCACCCAGGGTTCGTAGCACCGGGGAGCTGTTTTTT. Its translation: CASSQPPRVRSTGELFF.

With regard to this clone: The same CDR3 can be traced to other DNA sequences in this sample. The chain joins TRBV2 to TRBJ1-2; D is undetermined. Deletions cut 2 bases from V and 2 bases from J, with 6 bases between. Germline V gene data show CDR1 as SNHLY and CDR2 as FYNNEI. The CDR3 extends over 13 amino acids. This CDR3 reads CASSEYGNYGYTF. CDR3 nucleotide sequence: TGTGCCAGCAGTGAATACGGGAACTATGGCTACACCTTC.